Each of the 28 T cell receptor beta chains below was sequenced from the same sample in a study of cytomegalovirus exposure and HLA in healthy donors. The method was immunoSEQ multiplex PCR; TCRdb's version includes in-frame clones alone and lacks a portion of them. The sample has about 120,000 clones, approximately 88% seen once. The sequencing sample was made of PBMCs. All receptors derive from a woman aged 18 to 35 in good health and CMV-seropositive.

The rearrangement links TRBV7-9 to TRBJ1-2; 7 bases are shared with TRBD1. There are 14 residues in the CDR3. CDR1 is SEHNR and CDR2 is FQNEAQ in the germline V gene (reference sequence). V lost 1 base to trimming and J lost 3 bases; unmatched junction nucleotides: 2. Here the CDR3 DNA reads TGTGCCAGCAGCTTAGAGCAGGGGGACTATGGCTACACCTTC. The encoded protein is CASSLEQGDYGYTF.

The rearrangement links TRBV29-1 to TRBJ1-2; D not certain. Deletions cut 3 bases from V and 4 bases from J, with 6 bases between. The CDR3 contains 11 residues. Germline V gene lookup returns CDR1 SQVTM and CDR2 ANQGSEA. The CDR3 nucleotides read TGCAGCGTTGATTTCGGCTATGGCTACACCTTC. It is translated as CSVDFGYGYTF.

The rearrangement joins TRBV2 to TRBJ1-1; 8 positions match TRBD1. The CDR3 is made up of 14 amino acids. V was clipped by 7 bases and J by 1 base; unmatched bases: 5. Germline V CDR1 and CDR2: SNHLY, FYNNEI. CDR3 sequence reads: CASIQGAANTEAFF. DNA of the CDR3: TGTGCCAGCATTCAGGGGGCGGCGAACACTGAAGCTTTCTTT.

The chain uses TRBV9 and TRBJ2-1; TRBD1 agrees at 10 bases. The CDR3 sequence is 14 residues long. The germline CDR1 and CDR2 sequences are SGDLS and YYNGEE. The V segment lost 3 bases and the J segment 6 bases; nucleotides outside the gene matches: 3. The CDR3 reads CASSDGTGVNEQFF. CDR3 nucleotides: TGTGCCAGCAGCGACGGGACAGGGGTCAATGAGCAGTTCTTC.

Points on this clone: Other nucleotide sequences from this sample produce the same CDR3. The chain carries TRBV5-6 and TRBJ2-1, with no clear D. Trimming removed 0 bases at V and 0 bases at J, with 7 bases between. Germline assignment: CDR1 SGHDT and CDR2 YYEEEE. The length of the CDR3 is 15 residues. CDR3 sequence (DNA): TGTGCCAGCAGCTTGGGGAGAAGCTCCTACAATGAGCAGTTCTTC. It is translated as CASSLGRSSYNEQFF.

The chain uses TRBV5-1 and TRBJ2-2, with D unresolved. Germline loops: CDR1 SGHRS, CDR2 YFSETQ. The CDR3 has 14 residues. V lost 4 bases and J 0 bases, leaving 7 bases between the germline ends. CDR3 coding DNA: TGCGCCAGCAGCGGCAAGTCGAACACCGGGGAGCTGTTTTTT. It specifies CASSGKSNTGELFF.

The J gene is TRBJ1-4, the V gene TRBV15; D might be TRBD1 (5 bases). CDR3 length: 14 amino acids. The germline V gene encodes CDR1 LNHNV and CDR2 YYDKDF (reference sequence). Trimming cost V 3 bases and J 8 bases, with 13 bases left between them. Written as DNA, the CDR3 is TGTGCCACCAGCAGGCCCAGGGCAGGGGAAAAACTGTTTTTT. Its protein is CATSRPRAGEKLFF.

The DNA of the CDR3 is TGTGCCAGCAGCGTCGGGGGACAGGACCAAGAGACCCAGTACTTC. Amino acids: CASSVGGQDQETQYF. The chain employs TRBV9 and TRBJ2-5, with TRBD1 identical over 8 bases. Germline CDR1 and CDR2: SGDLS and YYNGEE. The CDR3 sequence is 15 residues long. V lost 2 bases, J lost 0 bases, and 3 bases stayed unmatched. Filled out from reference TRBV9 and TRBJ2-5, the complete variable domain reads DSGVTQTPKHLITATGQRVTLRCSPRSGDLSVYWYQQSLDQGLQFLIQYYNGEERAKGNILERFSAQQFPDLHSELNLSSLELGDSALYFCASSVGGQDQETQYFGPGTRLLVL.

The J gene is TRBJ1-2, the V gene TRBV19; 10 bases are shared with TRBD1. The J segment lost 8 bases and the V segment lost 7 bases, leaving 7 bases of the junction unmatched. CDR3 length: 13 amino acids. Germline V gene sequence: CDR1 LNHDA, CDR2 SQIVND (reference sequence). CDR3 protein: CASNSGTGVGYTF. DNA for the CDR3: TGTGCCAGTAATTCCGGGACAGGGGTCGGCTACACCTTC.

This rearrangement joins TRBV4-3 to TRBJ1-1, with TRBD1 identical over 7 bases. This CDR3 contains 14 residues. J gave up 4 bases and V 2 bases, and 4 bases lay outside the gene matches. Germline V gene lookup returns CDR1 LGHNA and CDR2 YSLEER. CDR3 protein: CASSQHQGGTEAFF. In DNA form, the CDR3 reads TGCGCCAGCAGCCAACATCAGGGGGGCACTGAAGCTTTCTTT.

This chain links TRBV19 with TRBJ1-1; D is unclear. The CDR3 is made up of 13 amino acids. V lost 3 bases and J 4 bases, leaving 9 bases between the germline ends. The germline V gene encodes CDR1 LNHDA and CDR2 SQIVND (reference sequence). CDR3: CASSIRASTEAFF. The CDR3 DNA sequence: TGTGCCAGTAGTATTCGAGCCTCCACTGAAGCTTTCTTT.

The rearrangement links TRBV5-1 to TRBJ2-7, with TRBD1 as a possible D gene (6 bases). V was clipped by 0 bases and J by 0 bases, with 19 bases between them. Per germline, CDR1 SGHRS and CDR2 YFSETQ. The CDR3 loop spans 18 amino acids. Here the CDR3 DNA reads TGCGCCAGCAGCTTGGCCAAGATCTCCAGGGGCGACTCCTACGAGCAGTACTTC. Its translation is CASSLAKISRGDSYEQYF.

V and J are TRBV5-1 and TRBJ1-2, with TRBD1 matching 7 bases. The J segment lost 7 bases and the V segment lost 0 bases, leaving 9 bases of the junction unmatched. The CDR3 length is 15 residues. CDR1 and CDR2 (germline): SGHRS, YFSETQ. CDR3 region: CASSLASGGISGYTF. The CDR3 DNA sequence: TGCGCCAGCAGCTTGGCCTCAGGGGGAATCTCTGGCTACACCTTC.

This rearrangement joins TRBV6-5 to TRBJ2-3, with a possible D match to TRBD2 (5 bases). CDR1 MNHEY and CDR2 SVGAGI come from the germline V gene. V lost 6 bases and J lost 4, with 17 bases in between. The CDR3 has 15 residues. The chain's CDR3 is CASSPVASRADTQYF. CDR3 nucleotides: TGTGCCAGCAGCCCCGTAGCGTCCCGGGCAGATACGCAGTATTTT.

The J gene is TRBJ2-7, the V gene TRBV9, with D perhaps matching TRBD2 (6 bases). The CDR3 consists of 13 residues. Germline V gene sequence: CDR1 SGDLS, CDR2 YYNGEE. Trimming stripped 0 bases from V and 7 bases from J, with 11 bases between. CDR3 protein: CASSVVMEGEQYF. The CDR3 nucleotides read TGTGCCAGCAGCGTAGTTATGGAGGGGGAGCAGTACTTC.

The V call is TRBV11-2, the J call TRBJ1-6, with 12 positions matching TRBD1. Per the germline V gene, CDR1 is SGHAT and CDR2 is FQNNGV. Germline trimming cut 6 bases from V and 9 bases from J; bases unmatched to any gene: 6. The CDR3 is 15 amino acids. The CDR3 DNA follows: TGTGCCAGCAGAGGGACAGGGGGCGAGATTTCACCCCTCCACTTT. Its protein product is CASRGTGGEISPLHF.

This chain joins TRBV27 and TRBJ2-3; tentatively, D is TRBD1 (8 bases). The CDR3 is 18 residues long. V dropped 10 bases and J dropped 1 base, with 27 bases sitting between them. The germline V gene encodes CDR1 MNHEY and CDR2 SMNVEV (reference sequence). In DNA, the CDR3 is TGTGCCACCCTCGGTAGGACAGGGAGGGTTGTGGGCACAGATACGCAGTATTTT. Translated, it gives CATLGRTGRVVGTDTQYF.

The sample holds one count of this clone. The chain combines TRBV2 with TRBJ1-1; the D is unclear. V was clipped by 6 bases and J by 5 bases, with 16 bases between them. This CDR3 contains 14 residues. Germline assignment: CDR1 SNHLY and CDR2 FYNNEI. CDR3 residues: CASRSSWRATEAFF. The DNA of the CDR3 is TGTGCCAGCAGAAGTTCTTGGAGGGCGACTGAAGCTTTCTTT.

J is TRBJ1-2 and V is TRBV9, with D tentatively TRBD1 (6 bases). Trimming left V 4 bases short and J 4 bases short, with 26 bases between. CDR3 size: 18 residues. Per the germline V gene, CDR1 is SGDLS and CDR2 is YYNGEE. CDR3 protein: CASSQTLRGGSSSYGYTF. CDR3 DNA sequence: TGTGCCAGCAGCCAAACCCTGCGAGGGGGTTCTAGTTCCTATGGCTACACCTTC.

V and J are TRBV7-3 and TRBJ2-2, with 10 nucleotides matching TRBD1. The CDR3 runs to 15 residues. The J segment lost 6 bases and the V segment lost 5 bases, leaving 6 bases of the junction unmatched. The germline CDR1 and CDR2 sequences are SGHTA and FQGTGA. The CDR3 is CASSARDRGSGELFF. CDR3 coding DNA: TGTGCCAGCAGCGCCCGGGACAGGGGTTCCGGGGAGCTGTTTTTT. The variable domain in full, with the rest retrieved from reference TRBV7-3 and TRBJ2-2, is GAGVSQTPSNKVTEKGKYVELRCDPISGHTALYWYRQSLGQGPEFLIYFQGTGAADDSGLPNDRFFAVRPEGSVSTLKIQRTERGDSAVYLCASSARDRGSGELFFGEGSRLTVL.

The chain recombines TRBV25-1 with TRBJ1-1, with D unclear. The germline V and J ends were trimmed by 7 bases and 8 bases, with 8 bases remaining between them. CDR1 and CDR2 (germline): MGHDK, SYGVNS. This CDR3 is built from 10 residues. The CDR3, as DNA: TGTGCCAGCATCTATTCCGAAGCTTTCTTT. Amino acids: CASIYSEAFF.

Concerning this clone: One end of the junction does not line up with germline, which may come from a read error. V gene TRBV7-7 combines with J gene TRBJ2-5; D possibly uses TRBD1 or TRBD2 (6 bases each). Germline lookup yields CDR1 SSHAT and CDR2 FNYEAQ (reference sequence). The CDR3 runs to 16 residues. The CDR3 bases are TGTGCTAGCAGCTTAGCGGAAACAGGGTTGGGAGAGACCCAGTACTTC. It yields the protein CASSLAETGLGETQYF.

The J gene is TRBJ2-5, the V gene TRBV4-1; no clear D. Germline values: CDR1 MGHRA, CDR2 YSYEKL. The CDR3 runs 15 residues. V was shortened by 3 bases and J by 3 bases, with 14 bases between the two germline ends. CDR3: CASSQLERLKETQYF. In DNA, the CDR3 is TGCGCCAGCAGCCAGCTAGAACGGCTTAAAGAGACCCAGTACTTC.

This clone was picked up one time. The rearrangement joins TRBV6-1 to TRBJ2-1; D not resolved. The CDR3 spans 14 residues. Deletions cut 4 bases from V and 7 bases from J, with 14 bases between. The germline CDR1 and CDR2 sequences are MNHNS and SASEGT. The CDR3 spells CASSVVYSSNEQFF. CDR3 nucleotide sequence: TGTGCCAGCAGTGTAGTCTACAGTTCGAATGAGCAGTTCTTC.

The chain combines TRBV18 with TRBJ1-5, with 8 bases matching TRBD1. This CDR3 comprises 18 residues. Germline V gene data show CDR1 as KGHSH and CDR2 as LQKENI. Trimming cost V 1 base and J 0 bases; bases outside gene matches: 8. The CDR3 nucleotides are TGTGCCAGCTCACCACGGGGGACAGGAGCCTATAGCAATCAGCCCCAGCATTTT. This translates into CASSPRGTGAYSNQPQHF.

The V call is TRBV18, the J call TRBJ1-1, with D uncertain. The CDR3 totals 14 residues. Germline CDR1 reads KGHSH; CDR2 reads LQKENI. V dropped 3 bases and J dropped 2 bases, with 10 bases sitting between them. CDR3: CASSPLRENTEAFF. CDR3 nucleotides: TGTGCCAGCTCACCTCTCCGGGAAAACACTGAAGCTTTCTTT.

The rearrangement joins TRBV7-2 to TRBJ2-5; no reliable D call. Germline V gives CDR1 SGHTA, CDR2 FQGNSA. V lost 4 bases, J lost 1 base, and 13 bases lay in between. The CDR3 totals 15 residues. The CDR3 nucleotides read TGTGCCAGCAGCTCGTGGGCGAATACCCAAGAGACCCAGTACTTC. Translated, it gives CASSSWANTQETQYF.

V gene TRBV18 combines with J gene TRBJ1-2; D gene unclear. V lost 2 bases, J lost 3 bases, and 13 bases lay in between. CDR3 length: 15 residues. Looked up from germline, CDR1 is KGHSH and CDR2 is LQKENI. CDR3 DNA: TGTGCCAGCTCACCAAGTCTGGAGGGAGACTATGGCTACACCTTC. Its protein product is CASSPSLEGDYGYTF.